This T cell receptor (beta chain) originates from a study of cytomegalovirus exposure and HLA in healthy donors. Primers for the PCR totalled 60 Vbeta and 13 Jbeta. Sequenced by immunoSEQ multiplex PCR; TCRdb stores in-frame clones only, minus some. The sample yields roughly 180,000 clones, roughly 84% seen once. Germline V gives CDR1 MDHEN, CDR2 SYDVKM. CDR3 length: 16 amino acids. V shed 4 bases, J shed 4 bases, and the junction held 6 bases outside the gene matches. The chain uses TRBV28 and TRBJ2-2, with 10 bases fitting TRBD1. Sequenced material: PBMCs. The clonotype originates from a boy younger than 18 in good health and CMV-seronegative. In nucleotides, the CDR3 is TGTGCCAGCAGTTCGGGACAGGGGAGGTCCACCGGGGAGCTGTTTTTT. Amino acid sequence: CASSSGQGRSTGELFF.